This TCR beta chain was recorded in a study of blood T cell repertoires in COVID-19. Trimming cost V 4 bases and J 9 bases; bases outside gene matches: 9. Germline assignment: CDR1 SGHRS and CDR2 YFSETQ. The CDR3 length is 14 residues. Clones were sequenced by immunoSEQ multiplex PCR, and TCRdb holds only the in-frame ones, with some missing. The table includes under 300,000 clones, 85% to 90% detected once. Input material: peripheral blood. This receptor was taken from a woman aged 70 to 79 with active or convalescent COVID-19. This chain links TRBV5-1 with TRBJ2-7, with TRBD1 identical over 11 bases. The CDR3 nucleotides read TGCGCCAGCAGCGTCCGGGACAGGGGGGGTGTGCAGTACTTC. Encoded protein: CASSVRDRGGVQYF. The full variable domain, completed using reference TRBV5-1 and TRBJ2-7, is KAGVTQTPRYLIKTRGQQVTLSCSPISGHRSVSWYQQTPGQGLQFLFEYFSETQRNKGNFPGRFSGRQFSNSRSEMNVSTLELGDSALYLCASSVRDRGGVQYFGPGTRLTVT.